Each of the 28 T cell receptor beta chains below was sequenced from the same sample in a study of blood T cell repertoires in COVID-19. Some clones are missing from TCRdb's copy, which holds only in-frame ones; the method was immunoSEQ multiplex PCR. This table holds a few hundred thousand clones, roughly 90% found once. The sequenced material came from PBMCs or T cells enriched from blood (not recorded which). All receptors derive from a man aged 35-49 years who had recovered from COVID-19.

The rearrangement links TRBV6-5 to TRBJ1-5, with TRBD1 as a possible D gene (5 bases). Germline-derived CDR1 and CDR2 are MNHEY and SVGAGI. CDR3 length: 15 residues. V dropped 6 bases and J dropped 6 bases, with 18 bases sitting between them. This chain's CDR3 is CASRMGGTQAQPQHF. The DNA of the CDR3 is TGTGCCAGCAGGATGGGGGGTACTCAGGCTCAGCCCCAGCATTTT.

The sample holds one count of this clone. As DNA, the CDR3 is TGTGCCAGCAGCTCAGGGGGCCTGGGGGTGAATAGCTATGGCTACACCTTC. Its protein is CASSSGGLGVNSYGYTF. The chain is built from TRBV7-3 and TRBJ1-2; TRBD1 matches at 8 bases. The CDR3 consists of 17 residues. V trimming: 4 bases; J trimming: 4 bases; junction bases outside the gene matches: 14. CDR1 is SGHTA, CDR2 FQGTGA, per germline.

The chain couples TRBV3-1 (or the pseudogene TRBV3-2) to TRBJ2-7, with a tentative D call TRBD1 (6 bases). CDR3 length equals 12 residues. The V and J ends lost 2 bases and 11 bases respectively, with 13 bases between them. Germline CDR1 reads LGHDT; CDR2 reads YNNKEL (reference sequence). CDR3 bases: TGTGCCAGCAGCCAAACAGGGACCCTGGAGTACTTC. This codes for CASSQTGTLEYF.

CDR3 DNA: TGCAGCGTTCAGGGGACAGTTGAAGCTTTCTTT. This codes for CSVQGTVEAFF. The V call is TRBV29-1, the J call TRBJ1-1, with 7 positions matching TRBD1. This CDR3 is 11 amino acids long. The ends lost 5 bases at V and 7 bases at J; junction bases unmatched: 4. Per the germline V gene, CDR1 is SQVTM and CDR2 is ANQGSEA.

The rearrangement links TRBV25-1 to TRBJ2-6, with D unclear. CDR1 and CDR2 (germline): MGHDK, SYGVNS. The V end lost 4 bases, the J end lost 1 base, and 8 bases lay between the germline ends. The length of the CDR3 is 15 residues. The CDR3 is CASSAGVSGANVLTF. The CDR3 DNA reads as TGTGCCAGCAGTGCTGGAGTATCTGGGGCCAACGTCCTGACTTTC.

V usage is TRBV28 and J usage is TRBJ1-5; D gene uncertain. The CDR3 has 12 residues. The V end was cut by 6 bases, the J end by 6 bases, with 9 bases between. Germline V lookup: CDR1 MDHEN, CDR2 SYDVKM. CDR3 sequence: CASREGIQPQHF. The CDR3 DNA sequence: TGTGCCAGCAGAGAGGGCATTCAGCCCCAGCATTTT.

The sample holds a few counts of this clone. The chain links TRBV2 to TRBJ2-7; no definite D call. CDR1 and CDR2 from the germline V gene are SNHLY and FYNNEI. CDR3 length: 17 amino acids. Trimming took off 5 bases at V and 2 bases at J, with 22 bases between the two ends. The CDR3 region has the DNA TGTGCCAGCAGTTTGGCAGGTTCTATCTCCAGCACCTACGAGCAGTACTTC. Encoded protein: CASSLAGSISSTYEQYF.

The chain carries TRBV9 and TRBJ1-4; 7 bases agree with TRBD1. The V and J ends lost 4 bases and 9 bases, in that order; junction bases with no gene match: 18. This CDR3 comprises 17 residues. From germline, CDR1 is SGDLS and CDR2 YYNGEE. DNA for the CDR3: TGTGCCAGCAGCCCAGGTGCGGGGAAGGGGGCGCTTAAAAAACTGTTTTTT. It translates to CASSPGAGKGALKKLFF.

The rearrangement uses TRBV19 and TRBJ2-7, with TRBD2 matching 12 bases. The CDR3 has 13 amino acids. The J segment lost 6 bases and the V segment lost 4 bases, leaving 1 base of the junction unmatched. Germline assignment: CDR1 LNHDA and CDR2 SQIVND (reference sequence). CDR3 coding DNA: TGTGCCAGTAGTACTAGCGGGGGGGGCGAGCAGTACTTC. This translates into CASSTSGGGEQYF. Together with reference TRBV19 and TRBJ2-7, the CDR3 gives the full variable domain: DGGITQSPKYLFRKEGQNVTLSCEQNLNHDAMYWYRQDPGQGLRLIYYSQIVNDFQKGDIAEGYSVSREKKESFPLTVTSAQKNPTAFYLCASSTSGGGEQYFGPGTRLTVT.

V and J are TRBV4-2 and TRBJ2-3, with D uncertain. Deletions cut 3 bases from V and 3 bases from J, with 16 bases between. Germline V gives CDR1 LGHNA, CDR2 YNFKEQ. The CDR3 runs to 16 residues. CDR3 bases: TGTGCCAGCAGCCACCCCGCCGAGGCTTTAACAGATACGCAGTATTTT. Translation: CASSHPAEALTDTQYF.

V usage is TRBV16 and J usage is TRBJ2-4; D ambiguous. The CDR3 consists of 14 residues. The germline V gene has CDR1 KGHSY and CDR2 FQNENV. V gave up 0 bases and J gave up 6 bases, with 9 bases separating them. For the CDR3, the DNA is TGTGCCAGCAGCCAATCGCTTACGGTAAACATTCAGTACTTC. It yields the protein CASSQSLTVNIQYF.

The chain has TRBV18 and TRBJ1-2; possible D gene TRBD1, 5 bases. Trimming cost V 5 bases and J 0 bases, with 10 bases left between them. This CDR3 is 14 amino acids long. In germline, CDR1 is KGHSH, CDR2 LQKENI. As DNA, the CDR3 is TGTGCCAGCTCAGATTCGGGGGCTAACTATGGCTACACCTTC. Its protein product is CASSDSGANYGYTF. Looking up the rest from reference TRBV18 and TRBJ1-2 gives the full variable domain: NAGVMQNPRHLVRRRGQEARLRCSPMKGHSHVYWYRQLPEEGLKFMVYLQKENIIDESGMPKERFSAEFPKEGPSILRIQQVVRGDSAAYFCASSDSGANYGYTFGSGTRLTVV.

CDR3 in DNA: TGTGCCAGCAGTTTCTTTGTCTCGGCGGGAGTAGAGACCCAGTACTTC. Its protein is CASSFFVSAGVETQYF. J is TRBJ2-5 and V is TRBV27; 7 nucleotides agree with TRBD2. J was trimmed by 4 bases and V by 3 bases; bases with no gene match: 11. Looked up from germline, CDR1 is MNHEY and CDR2 is SMNVEV (reference sequence). The CDR3 loop spans 16 amino acids.

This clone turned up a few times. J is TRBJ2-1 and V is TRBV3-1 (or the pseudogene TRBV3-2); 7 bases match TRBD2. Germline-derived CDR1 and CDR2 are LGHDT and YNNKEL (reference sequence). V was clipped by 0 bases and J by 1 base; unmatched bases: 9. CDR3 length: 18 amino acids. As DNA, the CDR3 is TGTGCCAGCAGCCAAGATTCAACTAGCGAAGATTCCTACAATGAGCAGTTCTTC. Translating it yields CASSQDSTSEDSYNEQFF.

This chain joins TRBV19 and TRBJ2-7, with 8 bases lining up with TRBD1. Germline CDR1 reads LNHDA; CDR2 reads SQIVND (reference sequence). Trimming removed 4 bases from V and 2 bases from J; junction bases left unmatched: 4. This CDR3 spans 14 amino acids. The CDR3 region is CASSTTGVPYEQYF. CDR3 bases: TGTGCCAGTAGTACGACAGGGGTACCCTACGAGCAGTACTTC.

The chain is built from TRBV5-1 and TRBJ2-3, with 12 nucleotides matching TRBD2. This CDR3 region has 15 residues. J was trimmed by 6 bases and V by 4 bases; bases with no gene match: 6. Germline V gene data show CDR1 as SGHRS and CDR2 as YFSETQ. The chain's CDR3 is CASSIRLAGVDTQYF. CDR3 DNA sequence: TGCGCCAGCAGCATCAGACTAGCGGGGGTTGATACGCAGTATTTT.

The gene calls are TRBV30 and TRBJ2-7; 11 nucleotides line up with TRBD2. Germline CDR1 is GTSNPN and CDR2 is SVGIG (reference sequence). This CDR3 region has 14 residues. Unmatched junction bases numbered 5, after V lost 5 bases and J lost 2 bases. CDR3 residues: CAWRLAGITYEQYF. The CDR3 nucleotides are TGTGCCTGGCGACTAGCGGGGATTACCTACGAGCAGTACTTC.

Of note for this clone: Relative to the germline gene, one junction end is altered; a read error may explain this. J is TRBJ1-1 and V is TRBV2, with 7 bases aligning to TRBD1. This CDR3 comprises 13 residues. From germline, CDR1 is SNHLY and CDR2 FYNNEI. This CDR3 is CASSEDRDTEAFF. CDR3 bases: TGTGCCAGCAGCGAAGACAGGGACACTGAAGCTTTCTTT.

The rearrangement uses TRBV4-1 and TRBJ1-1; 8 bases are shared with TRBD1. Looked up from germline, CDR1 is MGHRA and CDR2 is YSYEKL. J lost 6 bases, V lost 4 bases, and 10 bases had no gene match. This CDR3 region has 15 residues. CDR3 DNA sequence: TGCGCCAGCAGCCTAGACAGGGGATTAGTGTCTGAAGCTTTCTTT. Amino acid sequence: CASSLDRGLVSEAFF.

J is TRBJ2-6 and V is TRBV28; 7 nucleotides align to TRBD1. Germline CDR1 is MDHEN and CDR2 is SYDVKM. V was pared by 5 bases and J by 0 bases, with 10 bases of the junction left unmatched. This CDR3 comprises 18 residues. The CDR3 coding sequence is TGTGCCAGCAGTCTCTGGGGACAGAGTAGCTCTGGGGCCAACGTCCTGACTTTC. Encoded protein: CASSLWGQSSSGANVLTF.

The CDR3 protein is CASSPGWQGVQPQHF. CDR3 bases: TGTGCCAGCAGCCCCGGATGGCAGGGGGTTCAGCCCCAGCATTTT. This chain joins TRBV28 and TRBJ1-5, with TRBD1 identical over 7 bases. Germline CDR1 MDHEN, CDR2 SYDVKM. J was trimmed by 6 bases and V by 6 bases; bases with no gene match: 11. The CDR3 totals 15 residues.

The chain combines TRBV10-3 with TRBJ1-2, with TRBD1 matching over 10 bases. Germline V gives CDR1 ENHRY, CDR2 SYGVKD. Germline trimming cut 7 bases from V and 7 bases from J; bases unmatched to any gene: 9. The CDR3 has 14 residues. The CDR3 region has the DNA TGTGCCATCACCCAGACAGGGGGCGAGGTTGGCTACACCTTC. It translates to CAITQTGGEVGYTF.

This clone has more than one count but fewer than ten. The CDR3 reads CAWRQENTEAFF. CDR3 bases: TGTGCCTGGAGACAGGAGAACACTGAAGCTTTCTTT. This chain uses TRBV30 with TRBJ1-1; perhaps TRBD1 as D (5 bases). Germline V lookup: CDR1 GTSNPN, CDR2 SVGIG (reference sequence). This CDR3 has 12 amino acids. V was pared by 3 bases and J by 1 base, with 6 bases between.

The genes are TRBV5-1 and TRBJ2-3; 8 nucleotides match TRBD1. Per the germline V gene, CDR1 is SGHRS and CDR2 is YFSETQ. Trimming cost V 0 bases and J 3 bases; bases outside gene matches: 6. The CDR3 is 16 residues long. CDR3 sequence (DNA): TGCGCCAGCAGCTTGGAAGGGGACAGGTTAACAGATACGCAGTATTTT. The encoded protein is CASSLEGDRLTDTQYF.

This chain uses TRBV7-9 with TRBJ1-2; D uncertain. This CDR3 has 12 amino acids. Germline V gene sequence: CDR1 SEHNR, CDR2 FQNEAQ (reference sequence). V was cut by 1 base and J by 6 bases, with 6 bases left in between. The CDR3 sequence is CASSLGSDGYTF. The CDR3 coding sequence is TGTGCCAGCAGCTTAGGGTCGGATGGCTACACCTTC.

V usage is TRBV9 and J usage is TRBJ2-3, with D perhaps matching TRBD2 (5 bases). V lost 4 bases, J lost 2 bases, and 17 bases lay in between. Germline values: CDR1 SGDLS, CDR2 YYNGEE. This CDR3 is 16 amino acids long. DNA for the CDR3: TGTGCCAGCAGCCATAGCGAGGTTGATTCCACAGATACGCAGTATTTT. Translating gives CASSHSEVDSTDTQYF.

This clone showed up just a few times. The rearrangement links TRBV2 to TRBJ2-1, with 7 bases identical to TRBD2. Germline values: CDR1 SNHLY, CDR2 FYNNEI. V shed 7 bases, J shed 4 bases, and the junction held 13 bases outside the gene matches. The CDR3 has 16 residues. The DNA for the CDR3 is TGTGCCAGCAAGCGGGATTGGCCGGAGGATTACAATGAGCAGTTCTTC. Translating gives CASKRDWPEDYNEQFF.

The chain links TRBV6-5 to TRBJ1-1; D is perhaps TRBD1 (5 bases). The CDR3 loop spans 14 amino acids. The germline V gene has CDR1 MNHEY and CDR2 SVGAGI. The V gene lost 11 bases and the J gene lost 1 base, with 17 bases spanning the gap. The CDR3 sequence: CASRARGSNTEAFF. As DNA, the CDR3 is TGTGCCTCCCGGGCCCGGGGGTCGAACACTGAAGCTTTCTTT.